Following are 20 T cell receptor beta chains from one sample sequenced in a study of CD8 T cells in Susac syndrome. Random hexamers primed reverse transcription of about 0.45 to 1 ug RNA. TCRdb analysed the immunoSEQ multiplex PCR reads with MiXCR anew, one entry per CDR3 protein. Of approximately 80,000 distinct CDR3 sequences listed, roughly 95% are singletons. The sequenced sample consisted of CD8+ T cells from PBMCs. All receptors derive from a human donor with Susac syndrome.

This sequence joins TRBV5-1 and TRBJ2-5, with 8 bases matching TRBD2. CDR1 is SGHRS, CDR2 YFSETQ, per germline. The CDR3 totals 17 residues. Losses at the gene ends were 3 bases for V and 4 bases for J; bases not matched to a gene: 14. As DNA, the CDR3 is TGCGCCAGCAGCTGGGGGGTAACTAGCGGAGCCATAGAGACCCAGTACTTC. Protein product: CASSWGVTSGAIETQYF. The full variable domain, rest sourced from reference TRBV5-1 and TRBJ2-5, is KAGVTQTPRYLIKTRGQQVTLSCSPISGHRSVSWYQQTPGQGLQFLFEYFSETQRNKGNFPGRFSGRQFSNSRSEMNVSTLELGDSALYLCASSWGVTSGAIETQYFGPGTRLLVL.

The chain couples TRBV6-1 to TRBJ2-7, with no clear D. Germline CDR1 MNHNS, CDR2 SASEGT. Deletions cut 3 bases from V and 2 bases from J, with 8 bases between. This CDR3 is 13 amino acids long. CDR3 sequence: CASSDDGAYEQYF. CDR3 bases: TGTGCCAGCAGTGACGACGGAGCCTACGAGCAGTACTTC.

This CDR3 is CSVGTENTGELFF. The CDR3, as DNA: TGCAGCGTCGGGACAGAAAACACCGGGGAGCTGTTTTTT. The chain joins TRBV29-1 to TRBJ2-2, with TRBD1 matching 7 bases. The J segment lost 2 bases and the V segment lost 6 bases, leaving 3 bases of the junction unmatched. Germline V gene data show CDR1 as SQVTM and CDR2 as ANQGSEA. The CDR3 has 13 residues.

The rearrangement joins TRBV24-1 to TRBJ1-1, with 9 nucleotides matching TRBD1. This CDR3 contains 19 residues. Per the germline V gene, CDR1 is KGHDR and CDR2 is SFDVKD. Trimming at V came to 2 bases and at J to 0 bases, leaving 12 bases not matched to a gene. CDR3 in DNA: TGTGCCACCAGTGATTCTTCCCCCCGACAGGGGGTAATGAACACTGAAGCTTTCTTT. Translating gives CATSDSSPRQGVMNTEAFF.

The CDR3 DNA sequence: TGCAGCGTTGGGACCCGGGGGAATGAGCAGTTCTTC. As protein: CSVGTRGNEQFF. The chain is built from TRBV29-1 and TRBJ2-1, with D possibly TRBD2 on 6 matching bases. The CDR3 is 12 residues long. The ends were cut back, 4 bases at V and 7 bases at J, with 11 bases in the middle. Germline V gene data show CDR1 as SQVTM and CDR2 as ANQGSEA.

V usage is TRBV5-1 and J usage is TRBJ2-3; D ambiguous. From germline, CDR1 is SGHRS and CDR2 YFSETQ. The V gene lost 4 bases and the J gene lost 2 bases, with 8 bases spanning the gap. The CDR3 length is 13 residues. This chain's CDR3 is CASSTTITDTQYF. The CDR3 DNA sequence: TGCGCCAGCAGCACGACGATCACAGATACGCAGTATTTT.

The rearrangement links TRBV29-1 to TRBJ2-1, with 7 nucleotides matching TRBD1. V dropped 7 bases and J dropped 3; count of bases not matched to a gene: 6. The germline V gene encodes CDR1 SQVTM and CDR2 ANQGSEA. The CDR3 length is 13 residues. The CDR3 coding sequence is TGCAGCGACCGGGACAGCAACTACAATGAGCAGTTCTTC. It yields the protein CSDRDSNYNEQFF.

In this sample, this clonotype turned up once. The chain recombines TRBV9 with TRBJ1-2, with 7 bases identical to TRBD1. The CDR3 covers 13 residues. The J segment lost 3 bases and the V segment lost 7 bases, leaving 6 bases of the junction unmatched. CDR1 SGDLS and CDR2 YYNGEE come from the germline V gene. CDR3 residues: CASGGTAYYGYTF. CDR3 coding DNA: TGTGCCAGCGGGGGGACAGCCTACTATGGCTACACCTTC.

The chain uses TRBV2 and TRBJ2-5, with a weak D call TRBD1 (6 bases). Per the germline V gene, CDR1 is SNHLY and CDR2 is FYNNEI. The CDR3 contains 12 residues. The V end was cut by 7 bases, the J end by 7 bases, with 13 bases between. The chain's CDR3 is CASNDRLGTQYF. CDR3 in DNA: TGTGCCAGCAATGACAGGCTGGGGACCCAGTACTTC.

V usage is TRBV6-5 and J usage is TRBJ2-7; D remains unclear. Germline CDR1 MNHEY, CDR2 SVGAGI. V shed 4 bases and J shed 0 bases, with 10 bases lying between them. CDR3 length: 14 residues. As DNA, the CDR3 is TGTGCCAGCAGTTCTTCCCTGGCCTCCTACGAGCAGTACTTC. This encodes CASSSSLASYEQYF.

This clonotype came up once. V usage is TRBV5-1 and J usage is TRBJ2-2; D is unclear. Trimming shortened V by 0 bases and J by 5 bases, and 11 bases separated the two germline ends. The CDR3 extends over 15 amino acids. The germline CDR1 and CDR2 sequences are SGHRS and YFSETQ. CDR3 DNA: TGCGCCAGCAGCTTGGAAGGGTCGGTAACCGGGGAGCTGTTTTTT. Its translation: CASSLEGSVTGELFF.

This rearrangement joins TRBV19 to TRBJ2-5; weak D call: TRBD1 (6 bases). The CDR3 is 15 amino acids. CDR1 is LNHDA, CDR2 SQIVND, per germline (reference sequence). With 7 bases removed from V and 3 bases from J, the gap between germline ends came to 18 bases. The DNA for the CDR3 is TGTGCCAGTACCGCTCTAGGACAGAGAAAAGAGACCCAGTACTTC. Amino acids: CASTALGQRKETQYF.

The gene calls are TRBV27 and TRBJ2-1, with a possible D match to TRBD1 (5 bases). Trimming removed 5 bases at V and 12 bases at J, with 20 bases between. Germline loops: CDR1 MNHEY, CDR2 SMNVEV (reference sequence). The CDR3 has 14 residues. The CDR3 spells CASSITLGALGQFF. In DNA form, the CDR3 reads TGTGCCAGCAGTATTACCCTAGGGGCATTGGGGCAGTTCTTC.

The count of this clonotype is one. This CDR3 is CAWRIKPGTDTQYF. In DNA form, the CDR3 reads TGTGCCTGGAGAATCAAGCCTGGCACAGATACGCAGTATTTT. V gene TRBV30 combines with J gene TRBJ2-3; D uncertain. Germline V gives CDR1 GTSNPN, CDR2 SVGIG (reference sequence). The length of the CDR3 is 14 residues. V gave up 3 bases and J gave up 1 base, with 11 bases separating them.

This chain uses TRBV12-3 or TRBV12-4 with TRBJ1-2; D is undetermined. V lost 3 bases and J 7 bases, leaving 12 bases between the germline ends. The CDR3 runs to 13 residues. In DNA, the CDR3 is TGTGCCAGCAGTTTGGGTCCACTTAGTGGCTACACCTTC. It codes for CASSLGPLSGYTF.

The gene calls are TRBV6-2 or TRBV6-3 and TRBJ2-3; D is uncertain. V lost 6 bases, J lost 3 bases, and 10 bases lay in between. Per the germline V gene, CDR1 is MNHEY and CDR2 is SVGEGT. The CDR3 is 13 amino acids. CDR3 region: CASSRSLTDTQYF. The CDR3 bases are TGTGCCAGCAGCCGGTCTTTGACAGATACGCAGTATTTT.

The chain joins TRBV7-6 to TRBJ1-2; 7 bases are a match to TRBD1. J gave up 6 bases and V 5 bases, and 9 bases lay outside the gene matches. Germline V gene sequence: CDR1 SGHVS, CDR2 FNYEAQ. The CDR3 loop spans 14 amino acids. CDR3 DNA: TGTGCCAGCAGCCCGGAGACAGGGTACGATGGCTACACCTTC. Protein product: CASSPETGYDGYTF.

The rearrangement joins TRBV12-3 or TRBV12-4 to TRBJ1-2; D unclear. The CDR3 has 14 residues. Trimming cost V 5 bases and J 3 bases, with 13 bases left between them. The DNA of the CDR3 is TGTGCCAGCAGTCCGGAACAGCTCCACTATGGCTACACCTTC. Translated: CASSPEQLHYGYTF.

The chain uses TRBV7-8 and TRBJ2-7, with 9 bases fitting TRBD1. The CDR3 has 15 amino acids. The germline CDR1 and CDR2 sequences are SGHVS and FQNEAQ. The V gene end was trimmed by 5 bases and the J gene end by 3 bases; junction bases not matched to a gene: 8. CDR3 in amino acids: CASSPGTGKDYEQYF. DNA for the CDR3: TGTGCCAGCAGCCCCGGGACAGGGAAGGACTACGAGCAGTACTTC.

The chain carries TRBV9 and TRBJ2-2, with TRBD1 as a possible D gene (6 bases). Germline V gene lookup returns CDR1 SGDLS and CDR2 YYNGEE. V shed 4 bases and J shed 1 base, with 14 bases lying between them. The CDR3 is made up of 16 amino acids. The CDR3 loop reads CASSPIRDKNTGELFF. The CDR3 nucleotides are TGTGCCAGCAGCCCAATACGGGACAAGAACACCGGGGAGCTGTTTTTT.